The 14 T cell receptor beta chains listed next were all sequenced from one sample in a study of beta chain features in type 1 diabetes. Since all of the isolated RNA was reverse transcribed, expressed TCRB transcripts were what got sequenced. The data were produced by immunoSEQ multiplex PCR, yet TCRdb's version contains in-frame clones alone and is incomplete. The sample contains fewer than 900,000 clones, roughly 15% of which appear only once. Sequencing was done on a sample of naive CD4+ T cells from blood. These receptors originate from a woman aged 18-30 years in good health.

This clone was recorded a few times. V gene TRBV5-6 combines with J gene TRBJ2-5; possibly TRBD2 for D (6 bases). The CDR3 extends over 15 amino acids. Trimming took off 2 bases at V and 1 base at J, with 12 bases between the two ends. Germline lookup yields CDR1 SGHDT and CDR2 YYEEEE. The CDR3: CASSLLGRLQETQYF. As DNA, the CDR3 is TGTGCCAGCAGCTTACTCGGGAGACTCCAAGAGACCCAGTACTTC.

A few counts support this clone. The chain has TRBV7-9 and TRBJ1-4; the D is unclear. CDR1 is SEHNR, CDR2 FQNEAQ, per germline (reference sequence). This CDR3 has 14 residues. V was cut by 7 bases and J by 4 bases, with 13 bases left in between. CDR3 nucleotide sequence: TGTGCCAGCACTGTTTGGGGTTTTAATGAAAAACTGTTTTTT. As protein: CASTVWGFNEKLFF.

In its sample, this clone was seen a few times. The J gene is TRBJ2-1, the V gene TRBV7-6; D is ambiguous. CDR1 is SGHVS, CDR2 FNYEAQ, per germline. Trimming stripped 2 bases from V and 5 bases from J, with 4 bases between. The CDR3 sequence is 12 residues long. CDR3 in amino acids: CASSLTDNEQFF. CDR3 nucleotide sequence: TGTGCCAGCAGCTTAACAGACAATGAGCAGTTCTTC.

The table lists this clone with a few counts. V usage is TRBV5-1 and J usage is TRBJ2-2; D is perhaps TRBD1 (6 bases). The CDR3 extends over 15 amino acids. CDR1 is SGHRS and CDR2 is YFSETQ in the germline V gene. Trimming took off 4 bases at V and 5 bases at J, with 15 bases between the two ends. The CDR3 spells CASSKGVEWTGELFF. The CDR3 DNA reads as TGCGCCAGCAGCAAGGGGGTAGAATGGACCGGGGAGCTGTTTTTT.

This clone appeared a few times. The chain has TRBV6-1 and TRBJ2-7, with a tentative D call TRBD1 (7 bases). CDR1 is MNHNS, CDR2 SASEGT, per germline. Trimming removed 2 bases from V and 5 bases from J, with 13 bases in between. The CDR3 is made up of 14 amino acids. The CDR3 sequence is CASSETGGGDEQYF. The CDR3, as DNA: TGTGCCAGCAGTGAAACTGGAGGGGGCGACGAGCAGTACTTC.

The chain has TRBV5-1 and TRBJ2-5; 7 nucleotides line up with TRBD1. Germline assignment: CDR1 SGHRS and CDR2 YFSETQ. Trimming at V came to 4 bases and at J to 5 bases, leaving 20 bases not matched to a gene. This CDR3 spans 18 amino acids. The chain's CDR3 is CASSRQGQSSSGQETQYF. The DNA for the CDR3 is TGCGCCAGCAGCAGACAGGGCCAAAGTAGTTCGGGTCAGGAGACCCAGTACTTC. Full variable domain (outside the CDR3, taken from reference TRBV5-1 and TRBJ2-5): KAGVTQTPRYLIKTRGQQVTLSCSPISGHRSVSWYQQTPGQGLQFLFEYFSETQRNKGNFPGRFSGRQFSNSRSEMNVSTLELGDSALYLCASSRQGQSSSGQETQYFGPGTRLLVL.

This clone was seen more than once but under ten times. Other DNA sequences within the sample encode an identical CDR3. The chain carries TRBV11-2 and TRBJ1-5, with unresolved D. From germline, CDR1 is SGHAT and CDR2 FQNNGV. This CDR3 spans 13 amino acids. V gave up 3 bases and J gave up 4 bases, with 7 bases separating them. CDR3 in amino acids: CASSFTGNQPQHF. The CDR3 DNA reads as TGTGCCAGCAGCTTTACGGGGAATCAGCCCCAGCATTTT.

This clone was recorded a few times. This sample also contains other DNA sequences that code for the same CDR3. The CDR3 protein is CASSVVGGNYGYTF. The CDR3 DNA sequence: TGTGCCAGCAGCGTAGTCGGGGGGAACTATGGCTACACCTTC. The chain has TRBV9 and TRBJ1-2, with D possibly TRBD1 on 5 matching bases. The CDR3 is made up of 14 amino acids. Deletions cut 0 bases from V and 2 bases from J, with 8 bases between. In germline, CDR1 is SGDLS, CDR2 YYNGEE.

This rearrangement joins TRBV4-1 to TRBJ2-1; D unclear. Per germline, CDR1 MGHRA and CDR2 YSYEKL. The CDR3 loop spans 14 amino acids. With 4 bases removed from V and 1 base from J, the gap between germline ends came to 8 bases. The CDR3 DNA reads TGCGCCAGCAGCCGGTGGGGATCCTACAATGAGCAGTTCTTC. Amino acid sequence: CASSRWGSYNEQFF.

In this sample, this clone turned up a few times. This rearrangement joins TRBV7-3 to TRBJ2-1; D might be TRBD2 (5 bases). The CDR3 contains 14 residues. Germline assignment: CDR1 SGHTA and CDR2 FQGTGA. V lost 2 bases and J lost 7, with 12 bases in between. The CDR3 DNA sequence: TGTGCCAGCAGCTTAGGACCGGCGGGTAATGAGCAGTTCTTC. Its protein is CASSLGPAGNEQFF.

Only a few counts were recorded for this clone. The J gene is TRBJ2-3, the V gene TRBV7-9; D uncertain. The CDR3 covers 14 residues. The V end was cut by 1 base, the J end by 6 bases, with 11 bases between. Germline CDR1 is SEHNR and CDR2 is FQNEAQ (reference sequence). CDR3 nucleotides: TGTGCCAGCAGCTTAGGACTGCACTCCGATACGCAGTATTTT. Translation: CASSLGLHSDTQYF.

The CDR3 protein is CASSLGPWDQPQHF. The DNA for the CDR3 is TGTGCCAGCAGCTTGGGGCCGTGGGATCAGCCCCAGCATTTT. The rearrangement links TRBV5-5 to TRBJ1-5; D uncertain. This CDR3 has 14 residues. The V end was cut by 0 bases, the J end by 5 bases, with 9 bases between. In germline, CDR1 is SGHKS, CDR2 YYEKEE (reference sequence).

The chain has TRBV14 and TRBJ1-2; 9 bases are shared with TRBD1. In germline, CDR1 is SGHDN, CDR2 FVKESK. Trimming at V came to 4 bases and at J to 8 bases, leaving 8 bases not matched to a gene. The CDR3 runs to 14 residues. The CDR3 here is CASSRSRTGVGYTF. CDR3 sequence (DNA): TGTGCCAGCAGCCGGTCCCGGACAGGGGTCGGCTACACCTTC.

In this sample, this clone turned up a few times. This chain links TRBV18 with TRBJ1-2, with TRBD1 matching over 7 bases. The CDR3 spans 16 residues. Unmatched junction bases numbered 11, after V lost 3 bases and J lost 4 bases. CDR1 and CDR2 (germline): KGHSH, LQKENI. CDR3 in DNA: TGTGCCAGCTCACCGGGACAGACCTCTATCAGCTATGGCTACACCTTC. As protein: CASSPGQTSISYGYTF.